Included here is one T cell receptor beta chain sequence, with context. The entry originates in a study of T cell repertoires in ileal Crohn's disease. Turning to the study itself: The M6 sample came from neoterminal ileum during colonoscopy after surgery.

The time point denotes: neoterminal ileum biopsy at postoperative endoscopy, about 6 months after surgery. The assay was immunoSEQ multiplex PCR, and TCRdb's table has in-frame clones only and misses some. The data show 3,500 to 4,500 clones, 85% seen once. This CDR3 contains 14 residues. From germline, CDR1 is SNHLY and CDR2 FYNNEI. V was clipped by 10 bases and J by 1 base, with 17 bases between them. Sequenced input: ileal tissue. This clonotype was obtained from an adult with Crohn's disease. The gene calls are TRBV2 and TRBJ2-7; weak D call: TRBD2 (5 bases). The CDR3: CAIDGKPLSYEQYF. The DNA of the CDR3 is TGTGCCATCGACGGGAAGCCCCTTTCCTACGAGCAGTACTTC.